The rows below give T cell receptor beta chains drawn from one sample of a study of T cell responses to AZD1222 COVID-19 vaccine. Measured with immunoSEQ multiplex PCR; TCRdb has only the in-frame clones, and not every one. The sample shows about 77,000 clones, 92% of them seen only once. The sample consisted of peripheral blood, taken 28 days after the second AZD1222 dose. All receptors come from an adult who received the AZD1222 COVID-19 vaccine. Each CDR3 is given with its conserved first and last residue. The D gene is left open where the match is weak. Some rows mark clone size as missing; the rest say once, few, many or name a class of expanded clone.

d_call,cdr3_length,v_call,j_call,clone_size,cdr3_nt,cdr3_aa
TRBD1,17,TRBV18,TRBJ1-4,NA,TGTGCCAGCTCACCTATGACAGGGCGATTAGCTAATGAAAAACTGTTTTTT,CASSPMTGRLANEKLFF
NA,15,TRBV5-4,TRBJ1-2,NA,TGTGCCATCGCCGGGGGGGCGACCACTAACTATGGCTACACCTTC,CAIAGGATTNYGYTF
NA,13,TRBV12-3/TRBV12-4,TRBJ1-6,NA,TGTGCCAGCAGTCTCCTCGGGGATTCACCCCTCCACTTT,CASSLLGDSPLHF
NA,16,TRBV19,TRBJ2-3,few,TGTGCCAGTAGTATAAGGCGGGATCTAAGCACAGATACGCAGTATTTT,CASSIRRDLSTDTQYF
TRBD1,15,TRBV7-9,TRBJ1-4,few,TGTGCCAGCACGGGACAGGAGATATCTAATGAAAAACTGTTTTTT,CASTGQEISNEKLFF
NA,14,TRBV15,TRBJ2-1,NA,TGTGCCACCAGCAGAGGACAGGCATACAATGAGCAGTTCTTC,CATSRGQAYNEQFF
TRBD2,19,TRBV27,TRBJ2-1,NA,TGTGCCAGCAGTCCCCACGGGACTAGCGGGAGGTCCTCCTACAATGAGCAGTTCTTC,CASSPHGTSGRSSYNEQFF
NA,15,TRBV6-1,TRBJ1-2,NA,TGTGCCAGCAGTGATATGGGGAACTCTAACTATGGCTACACCTTC,CASSDMGNSNYGYTF
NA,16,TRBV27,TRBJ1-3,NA,TGTGCCAGCGCTGAACAGGGATTCTCCTCTGGAAACACCATATATTTT,CASAEQGFSSGNTIYF
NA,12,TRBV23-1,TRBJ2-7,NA,TGCGCCAGCTCCCCCCCGGGGACGAAGCAGTACTTC,CASSPPGTKQYF
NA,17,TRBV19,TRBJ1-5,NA,TGTGCCAGTAGTATCCCCAGTCAGACTTCTGGCAATCAGCCCCAGCATTTT,CASSIPSQTSGNQPQHF
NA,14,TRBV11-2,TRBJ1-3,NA,TGTGCCAGCAGCCTCGACACCTCTGGAAACACCATATATTTT,CASSLDTSGNTIYF
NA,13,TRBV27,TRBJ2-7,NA,TGTGCCAGCAGTCCCAGGCAGTATTACGAGCAGTACTTC,CASSPRQYYEQYF
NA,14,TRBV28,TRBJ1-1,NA,TGTGCCAGCGGCCTAGGGAGCCCTAACCCTGAAGCTTTCTTT,CASGLGSPNPEAFF
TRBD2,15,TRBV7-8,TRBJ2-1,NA,TGTGCCAGCAGCCGATGGCGGGGAGGGGACAATGAGCAGTTCTTC,CASSRWRGGDNEQFF
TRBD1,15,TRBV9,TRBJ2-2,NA,TGTGCCAGCAGCGTAGGACAGGGGGACACCGGGGAGCTGTTTTTT,CASSVGQGDTGELFF
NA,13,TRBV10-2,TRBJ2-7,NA,TGCGCCACCGTAGTCGGGGAGGTTTACGAGCAGTACTTC,CATVVGEVYEQYF
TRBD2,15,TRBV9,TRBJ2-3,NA,TGTGCCAGCAGCGTGTTAGCGGGGACCACAGATACGCAGTATTTT,CASSVLAGTTDTQYF
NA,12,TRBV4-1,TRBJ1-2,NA,TGCGCCAGCAGCCACAACAACTATGGCTACACCTTC,CASSHNNYGYTF
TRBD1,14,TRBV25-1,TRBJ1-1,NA,TGTGCCAGCAGTTTCCAGGGGGCGCGCACTGAAGCTTTCTTT,CASSFQGARTEAFF
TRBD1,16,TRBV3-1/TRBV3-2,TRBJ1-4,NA,TGTGCCAGCAGCCCAACCCACAGGGGAGGGGGTGAAAAACTGTTTTTT,CASSPTHRGGGEKLFF
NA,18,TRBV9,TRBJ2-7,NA,TGTGCCAGCAGCGTAGAGGCGGTGATGGGAGCCCGAGCCTACGAGCAGTACTTC,CASSVEAVMGARAYEQYF
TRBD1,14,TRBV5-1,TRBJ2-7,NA,TGCGCCAGCAGCTTTGGGACAGGGCCCCTCGAGCAGTACTTC,CASSFGTGPLEQYF
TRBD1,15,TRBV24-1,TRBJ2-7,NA,TGTGCCACCAGTGATTCCCCGGGACAGGGTTCCGAGCAGTACTTC,CATSDSPGQGSEQYF
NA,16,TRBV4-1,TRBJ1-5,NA,TGCGCCAGCAGCCAAGAGGGTCAGACTAGCAATCAGCCCCAGCATTTT,CASSQEGQTSNQPQHF
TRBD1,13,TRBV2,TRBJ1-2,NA,TGTGCCAGCGCCGGAGACAGGGTCGGTGGCTACACCTTC,CASAGDRVGGYTF
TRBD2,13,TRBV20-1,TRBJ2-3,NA,TGCAGTGCTAGTAGCGGGAGGGGAAATACGCAGTATTTT,CSASSGRGNTQYF
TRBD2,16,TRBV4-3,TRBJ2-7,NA,TGCGCCAGCAGCTCACGGACTAGCGGGCCAACCTACGAGCAGTACTTC,CASSSRTSGPTYEQYF
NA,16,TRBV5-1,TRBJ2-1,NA,TGCGCCAGCAGCCGAGAACTCCGACCCGACAACAATGAGCAGTTCTTC,CASSRELRPDNNEQFF
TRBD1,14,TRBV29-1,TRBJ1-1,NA,TGCAGCGTTGGACAGGGGCTAATGAACACTGAAGCTTTCTTT,CSVGQGLMNTEAFF
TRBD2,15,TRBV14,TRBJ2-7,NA,TGTGCCAGCAGCCAAGTTGCGGGAGGGATCTACGAGCAGTACTTC,CASSQVAGGIYEQYF
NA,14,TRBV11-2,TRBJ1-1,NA,TGTGCCAGCAGCTTAGCACAGGGGAACACTGAAGCTTTCTTT,CASSLAQGNTEAFF
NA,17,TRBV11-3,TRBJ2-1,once,TGTGCCAGCAGCCCCCGGTCGAGAGGGGGGAGCCACAATGAGCAGTTCTTC,CASSPRSRGGSHNEQFF
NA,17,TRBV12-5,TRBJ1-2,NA,TGTGCTAGTGGTTTGGTACGAGAAACGCTCACTGGTTATGGCTACACCTTC,CASGLVRETLTGYGYTF
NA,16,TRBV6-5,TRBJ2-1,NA,TGTGCCAGCAGTTACTCTGCCGGGGATGGAGACAATGAGCAGTTCTTC,CASSYSAGDGDNEQFF
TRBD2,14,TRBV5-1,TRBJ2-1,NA,TGCGCCAGCAGCTCAGACCCGGGGGGGAATGAGCAGTTCTTC,CASSSDPGGNEQFF
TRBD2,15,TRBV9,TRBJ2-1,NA,TGTGCCAGCAGCTTTGGACTAGCGGGAGTAATTGAGCAGTTCTTC,CASSFGLAGVIEQFF